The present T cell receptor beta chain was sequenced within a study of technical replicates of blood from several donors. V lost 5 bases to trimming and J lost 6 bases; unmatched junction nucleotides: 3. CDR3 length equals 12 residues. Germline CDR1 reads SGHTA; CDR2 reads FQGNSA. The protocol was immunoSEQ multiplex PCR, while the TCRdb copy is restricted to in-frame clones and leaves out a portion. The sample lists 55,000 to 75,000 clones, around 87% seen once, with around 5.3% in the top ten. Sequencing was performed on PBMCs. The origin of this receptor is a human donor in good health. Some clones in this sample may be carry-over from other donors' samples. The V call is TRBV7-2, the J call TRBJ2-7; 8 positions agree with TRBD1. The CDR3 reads CASSRTGTEQYF. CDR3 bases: TGTGCCAGCAGCAGGACAGGGACCGAGCAGTACTTC.